The 22 T cell receptor beta chains below were found in one sample sequenced in a study of regulatory T cells in long-lasting Graves disease (dated by TCRdb to the early 2020s). The library was built by means of multiplex PCR. The run used an Illumina HiSeq 4000. To build TCR beta libraries, CDR3 regions were amplified by Arm-PCR using iRepertoire HTBI primers. TCRdb took the public reads, trimmed them with fastp at Q25, ran MiXCR for clone calling and kept in-frame beta chains. All rows with the same CDR3 protein become a single entry with the most common DNA and genes. The sample table contains 450,000 to 700,000 distinct CDR3 sequences; only one count was recorded for about 13% of them. The ten largest clones capture about 9.1% of the sample. The label giving this sample's time point can be read as: newly diagnosed GD, antithyroid drugs for less than 3 months. For both TCR sequencing and RNA sequencing, RNA was extracted from PBMCs using TRIzol.

The same sample was also used in a study of T cells in Graves' hyperthyroidism and ophthalmopathy.

This sample comprised peripheral blood mononuclear cells (PBMCs), obtained at new diagnosis, from a patient treated with antithyroid drugs. These receptors were collected from a man under 40 with Graves disease. Donor details come from another sample of the same person, matched by shared clones.

This clonotype has a count of ten or more. V gene TRBV12-3 or TRBV12-4 combines with J gene TRBJ2-5; TRBD2 is a possible D gene (5 bases). The CDR3 runs to 11 residues. Trimming left V 7 bases short and J 5 bases short, with 8 bases between. CDR3: CASTPGETQYF. The CDR3 DNA is TGTGCCAGCACCCCGGGGGAGACCCAGTACTTC.

This clonotype was observed at least ten times. This chain joins TRBV19 and TRBJ2-3; the match to TRBD2 covers 12 bases. The CDR3 extends over 17 amino acids. Per the germline V gene, CDR1 is LNHDA and CDR2 is SQIVND (reference sequence). The trim removed 6 bases at V and 8 bases at J, leaving 15 bases unmatched. The CDR3 nucleotides read TGTGCCAGTAGCAATCCACTAGCGGGAGGACCACAAGGTACGCAGTATTTT. Amino acids: CASSNPLAGGPQGTQYF.

Only a few counts were recorded for this clonotype. The rearrangement links TRBV20-1 to TRBJ2-7; 11 bases match TRBD2. This CDR3 region has 15 residues. J lost 8 bases, V lost 2 bases, and 11 bases had no gene match. Germline values: CDR1 DFQATT, CDR2 SNEGSKA (reference sequence). The CDR3 DNA is TGCAGTGCTAGACGTGGGCTAGCGGGAGGAAGCAAGCAGTACTTC. This encodes CSARRGLAGGSKQYF.

In the case of this clonotype: Only one base separates this from a far larger clonotype, so it likely reflects a read error. The chain uses TRBV27 and TRBJ2-3, with 9 bases matching TRBD2. TRBJ2-1 explains the end of the DNA better; the J call may be wrong. CDR1 is MNHEY and CDR2 is SMNVEV in the germline V gene (reference sequence). This CDR3 is built from 16 residues. Here the CDR3 DNA reads TGTGCCAGCAGTCCTACCTCTGCGGGAGGGGTCTACGAGCAGTTCTTC. Translating it yields CASSPTSAGGVYEQFF.

This clonotype was recorded at least ten times. The chain uses TRBV2 and TRBJ2-5, with a tentative D call TRBD2 (5 bases). V was clipped by 6 bases and J by 1 base, with 12 bases between them. CDR3 length equals 14 residues. Per germline, CDR1 SNHLY and CDR2 FYNNEI. The CDR3 DNA is TGTGCCAGCAGCTTGGACTGGCGCCAAGAGACCCAGTACTTC. Its translation: CASSLDWRQETQYF.

This clonotype was recorded a few times. The chain joins TRBV5-1 to TRBJ2-3; D uncertain. The V and J ends lost 1 base and 2 bases respectively, with 11 bases between them. CDR3 size: 15 residues. Per germline, CDR1 SGHRS and CDR2 YFSETQ. The CDR3 DNA follows: TGCGCCAGCAGCTTGTACGCGGAACTCACAGATACGCAGTATTTT. This translates into CASSLYAELTDTQYF. Filled out from reference TRBV5-1 and TRBJ2-3, the complete variable domain reads KAGVTQTPRYLIKTRGQQVTLSCSPISGHRSVSWYQQTPGQGLQFLFEYFSETQRNKGNFPGRFSGRQFSNSRSEMNVSTLELGDSALYLCASSLYAELTDTQYFGPGTRLTVL.

Ten or more counts support this clonotype. This rearrangement joins TRBV20-1 to TRBJ1-5; TRBD1 matches 7 bases. Unmatched junction bases numbered 7, after V lost 2 bases and J lost 3 bases. The CDR3 extends over 15 amino acids. CDR1 and CDR2 from the germline V gene are DFQATT and SNEGSKA (reference sequence). CDR3 bases: TGCAGTGCTAGACCGCGGACAGGTAACAATCAGCCCCAGCATTTT. This encodes CSARPRTGNNQPQHF.

Many counts were recorded for this clonotype. The chain employs TRBV2 and TRBJ2-7; D may be TRBD2 (7 bases). V was trimmed by 7 bases and J by 0 bases, leaving 16 bases between them. Germline lookup yields CDR1 SNHLY and CDR2 FYNNEI. The CDR3 sequence is 15 residues long. The CDR3 sequence is CASTQGGGSSYEQYF. CDR3 coding DNA: TGTGCCAGCACCCAAGGGGGGGGGTCCTCCTACGAGCAGTACTTC.

The chain recombines TRBV24-1 with TRBJ2-1; 8 bases align to TRBD2. Germline lookup yields CDR1 KGHDR and CDR2 SFDVKD. After removal of 4 bases from V and 4 bases from J, the junction contained 8 bases not matched to a gene. This CDR3 spans 16 amino acids. CDR3 in DNA: TGTGCCACCAGTGACCCCCGGGGGACTAGTTACAATGAGCAGTTCTTC. It translates to CATSDPRGTSYNEQFF.

The chain has TRBV18 and TRBJ1-1; 8 bases line up with TRBD1. V trimming: 7 bases; J trimming: 3 bases; junction bases outside the gene matches: 7. CDR3 length equals 14 residues. CDR1 and CDR2 from the germline V gene are KGHSH and LQKENI. DNA for the CDR3: TGTGCCAGCTACGACAGGGGTGGGGACACTGAAGCTTTCTTT. It translates to CASYDRGGDTEAFF.

This clonotype has just one count. The junction differs from germline at one of its ends, possibly a read error. CDR3 sequence (DNA): TGTGCCAGCCCACCAGGGGGCTGGGAAAAACTGTTTTTT. Translated, it gives CASPPGGWEKLFF. The V call is TRBV18, the J call TRBJ1-4; 8 positions agree with TRBD1. This CDR3 region has 13 residues. The germline V gene encodes CDR1 KGHSH and CDR2 LQKENI.

This clonotype was picked up many times. V and J are TRBV5-1 and TRBJ2-1; 9 bases map to TRBD2. The CDR3 is 15 amino acids. The germline gives CDR1 SGHRS, CDR2 YFSETQ. J lost 6 bases, V lost 7 bases, and 11 bases had no gene match. Here the CDR3 DNA reads TGCGCCAGCGCGCCAGCGGGAGGTGTCCGCAATGAGCAGTTCTTC. It encodes CASAPAGGVRNEQFF.

About this clonotype: A read error may produce the germline difference seen at one junction end. The V gene is TRBV5-6, the J gene TRBJ2-6, with D perhaps matching TRBD1 (5 bases). The CDR3 length is 17 residues. In germline, CDR1 is SGHDT, CDR2 YYEEEE. The CDR3 nucleotides read TGTGCCAGCACCAGGACACCTCTTATCTCTGGGGCCAACGTCCTGGCTTTC. Encoded protein: CASTRTPLISGANVLAF.

This clonotype was found many times. V usage is TRBV29-1 and J usage is TRBJ2-7; D unclear. From germline, CDR1 is SQVTM and CDR2 ANQGSEA. CDR3 length equals 12 residues. Trimming took 8 bases from V and 3 from J, leaving 14 bases between them. CDR3 residues: CSPSAPLYEQYF. Written as DNA, the CDR3 is TGCAGCCCCAGCGCCCCCCTCTACGAGCAGTACTTC.

The sample holds a few counts of this clonotype. A junction end diverges from the germline sequence, so it may reflect a read error. V usage is TRBV3-1 and J usage is TRBJ2-1; D assignment may be TRBD1 or TRBD2 (5 bases each). This CDR3 has 13 amino acids. CDR1 is LGHDT, CDR2 YNNKEL, per germline (reference sequence). The CDR3 nucleotides read TGTGCCAGCAGCCAAGCGTTCGGGGCAGAGCAGCTCTTC. Residues: CASSQAFGAEQLF.

This clonotype was seen many times. This rearrangement joins TRBV29-1 to TRBJ2-5; TRBD2 might be the D (5 bases). CDR3 length: 13 amino acids. CDR1 is SQVTM and CDR2 is ANQGSEA in the germline V gene. Trimming removed 6 bases at V and 6 bases at J, with 17 bases between. The CDR3 loop reads CSVRPDSLKTQYF. The CDR3 DNA is TGCAGCGTCCGACCGGACTCCCTCAAGACCCAGTACTTC.

The genes are TRBV6-1 and TRBJ1-1; 8 bases align to TRBD1. The CDR3 sequence is 14 residues long. Germline V gene data show CDR1 as MNHNS and CDR2 as SASEGT. J was trimmed by 4 bases and V by 8 bases; bases with no gene match: 9. CDR3 in amino acids: CASRTGGRGTEAFF. The CDR3 DNA follows: TGTGCCAGCCGCACAGGGGGGCGTGGCACTGAAGCTTTCTTT.

The V call is TRBV5-1, the J call TRBJ2-3, with D maybe TRBD2 (5 bases). The J call may be wrong; the DNA end is better matched by TRBJ2-5. Germline-derived CDR1 and CDR2 are SGHRS and YFSETQ. This CDR3 is built from 15 residues. The CDR3 reads CASSLARSGGETQYF. For the CDR3, the DNA is TGCGCCAGCAGCTTGGCGCGCTCAGGAGGAGAGACCCAGTACTTC.

This clonotype was counted many times. This chain joins TRBV14 and TRBJ1-1; TRBD1 aligns across 7 bases. J was trimmed by 1 base and V by 5 bases; bases with no gene match: 7. The CDR3 loop spans 15 amino acids. Germline-derived CDR1 and CDR2 are SGHDN and FVKESK. CDR3 protein: CASSATGAPNTEAFF. CDR3 DNA: TGTGCCAGCAGCGCCACAGGGGCTCCGAACACTGAAGCTTTCTTT. Full variable domain (rest looked up from reference TRBV14 and TRBJ1-1): EAGVTQFPSHSVIEKGQTVTLRCDPISGHDNLYWYRRVMGKEIKFLLHFVKESKQDESGMPNNRFLAERTGGTYSTLKVQPAELEDSGVYFCASSATGAPNTEAFFGQGTRLTVV.

In the case of this clonotype: One base separates it from a far larger clone, so it is likely a read error. The chain recombines TRBV6-1 with TRBJ2-1, with 8 bases identical to TRBD1. This CDR3 region has 15 residues. Germline assignment: CDR1 MNHNS and CDR2 SASEGT. V was clipped by 10 bases and J by 10 bases; unmatched bases: 18. CDR3 sequence (DNA): TGTGCCACCAACAGCATCGGGACAGGTTCCTACGAGCAGTTCTTC. Protein sequence: CATNSIGTGSYEQFF.

This chain uses TRBV7-9 with TRBJ2-3; no clear D. V lost 5 bases and J lost 6, with 9 bases in between. Germline V gives CDR1 SEHNR, CDR2 FQNEAQ (reference sequence). The CDR3 is 12 amino acids. The CDR3 DNA reads as TGTGCCAGCAGCCGTCCGCCGGATACGCAGTATTTT. The encoded protein is CASSRPPDTQYF.

The rearrangement uses TRBV6-2 or TRBV6-3 and TRBJ1-1; a weak D match, TRBD1 (5 bases). The germline V gene has CDR1 MNHEY and CDR2 SVGEGT. Trimming cost V 7 bases and J 1 base, with 13 bases left between them. CDR3 length: 14 amino acids. In DNA, the CDR3 is TGTGCCAGCAACACTCCAGGGCGGAACACTGAAGCTTTCTTT. Translation: CASNTPGRNTEAFF.